These 24 T cell receptor beta chains were sequenced from one sample in a study of CD8 T cells in ankylosing spondylitis. Broader study findings: What seemed typical of ankylosing spondylitis blood was a TCR beta motif built from several highly homologous variants.

Each CDR3 protein gets one entry after TCRdb re-called the 5' RACE reads with MiXCR. There are hundreds of thousands of distinct CDR3 sequences in the sample; about 11% occur only once, and roughly 0.51% lies in the top ten. Their antigen targets remain unknown. Sequencing was carried out using blood, either unsorted or a sorted T cell fraction (not recorded which). The source of these receptors is a male donor with ankylosing spondylitis.

This clonotype was observed a handful of times. The V gene is TRBV5-1, the J gene TRBJ2-1, with TRBD1 matching over 9 bases. Germline CDR1 and CDR2: SGHRS and YFSETQ. J was trimmed by 8 bases and V by 0 bases; bases with no gene match: 9. The CDR3 covers 16 residues. The CDR3 DNA is TGCGCCAGCAGCTTGGGACTTCAGACAGGGGGTGATGAGCAGTTCTTC. Protein: CASSLGLQTGGDEQFF. The full variable domain, in which reference TRBV5-1 and TRBJ2-1 provide the parts outside the CDR3, is KAGVTQTPRYLIKTRGQQVTLSCSPISGHRSVSWYQQTPGQGLQFLFEYFSETQRNKGNFPGRFSGRQFSNSRSEMNVSTLELGDSALYLCASSLGLQTGGDEQFFGPGTRLTVL.

The chain is built from TRBV7-9 and TRBJ2-7; maybe TRBD1 (5 bases). Trimming left V 1 base short and J 2 bases short, with 12 bases between. The CDR3 extends over 15 amino acids. CDR1 SEHNR and CDR2 FQNEAQ come from the germline V gene (reference sequence). This CDR3 is CASSLEVTVTYEQYF. CDR3 coding DNA: TGTGCCAGCAGCTTAGAGGTGACAGTGACCTACGAGCAGTACTTC.

This clonotype has ten or more counts. The CDR3, as DNA: TGCAGTGCTGGGAACCGCCTGGAAGAGACCCAGTACTTC. It codes for CSAGNRLEETQYF. The gene calls are TRBV20-1 and TRBJ2-5; D unclear. The CDR3 is 13 amino acids. The germline gives CDR1 DFQATT, CDR2 SNEGSKA (reference sequence). Trimming left V 5 bases short and J 3 bases short, with 13 bases between.

This clonotype was seen only a few times. V usage is TRBV6-6 and J usage is TRBJ2-2; D remains unclear. The CDR3 consists of 12 residues. Trimming left V 7 bases short and J 3 bases short, with 6 bases between. The germline V gene has CDR1 MNHNY and CDR2 SVGAGI (reference sequence). For the CDR3, the DNA is TGTGCCAGCAACGAGTACACCGGGGAGCTGTTTTTT. Its translation: CASNEYTGELFF.

The chain recombines TRBV10-3 with TRBJ1-2; possibly TRBD1 for D (5 bases). Per the germline V gene, CDR1 is ENHRY and CDR2 is SYGVKD. The V gene lost 9 bases and the J gene lost 4 bases, with 18 bases spanning the gap. This CDR3 has 14 residues. The CDR3 loop reads CAITDLTEPYGYTF. The CDR3 coding sequence is TGTGCCATAACCGACCTGACAGAACCCTATGGCTACACCTTC.

The sample holds many counts of this clonotype. V usage is TRBV7-2 and J usage is TRBJ2-2, with D perhaps TRBD1 (6 bases). Deletions cut 1 base from V and 1 base from J, with 10 bases between. CDR1 is SGHTA and CDR2 is FQGNSA in the germline V gene. The CDR3 extends over 16 amino acids. The CDR3 region has the DNA TGTGCCAGCAGCTTAGGGGACACCATGAACACCGGGGAGCTGTTTTTT. This translates into CASSLGDTMNTGELFF.

This clonotype was picked up a small number of times. The chain links TRBV12-3 or TRBV12-4 to TRBJ2-3; D remains ambiguous. Trimming removed 7 bases from V and 0 bases from J, with 11 bases in between. This CDR3 contains 14 residues. CDR3 region: CASTAEVSTDTQYF. The CDR3, as DNA: TGTGCCAGCACAGCAGAAGTTAGCACAGATACGCAGTATTTT.

Only a few counts were recorded for this clonotype. The chain uses TRBV12-3 or TRBV12-4 and TRBJ2-7; 8 bases align to TRBD2. The CDR3 is made up of 16 amino acids. The junction had 10 bases not matched to a gene; V was cut back by 3 bases and J by 3 bases. The DNA for the CDR3 is TGTGCCAGCAGTTTCAGTCGGGGGGGGGAGTTCTACGAGCAGTACTTC. Its translation is CASSFSRGGEFYEQYF.

The gene calls are TRBV4-3 and TRBJ1-6; weak D call: TRBD1 (5 bases). This CDR3 is built from 14 residues. V dropped 5 bases and J dropped 7 bases, with 12 bases sitting between them. Germline loops: CDR1 LGHNA, CDR2 YSLEER. The CDR3 protein is CASSETYRNSPLHF. The CDR3 region has the DNA TGCGCCAGCAGCGAAACCTACAGGAATTCACCCCTCCACTTT.

The rearrangement uses TRBV21-1 and TRBJ1-2; the table's TRBD1 call for D was not verified on the DNA. TRBV21-1 is annotated as a pseudogene. The CDR3 extends over 18 amino acids. The CDR3 DNA follows: TGTGCCAGCAGCAAAGCGCTGGGACAGGGCAATACTAACTATGGCTACACCTTC. Translating it yields CASSKALGQGNTNYGYTF.

The chain joins TRBV20-1 to TRBJ2-5; 8 nucleotides align to TRBD1. V was pared by 6 bases and J by 4 bases, with 10 bases of the junction left unmatched. This CDR3 is 14 amino acids long. Per the germline V gene, CDR1 is DFQATT and CDR2 is SNEGSKA (reference sequence). This CDR3 reads CSAEKDRVGETQYF. Here the CDR3 DNA reads TGCAGTGCAGAAAAGGACAGGGTAGGAGAGACCCAGTACTTC.

This clonotype was seen only a few times. Germline and junction disagree at one end, which may indicate a read error. The rearrangement joins TRBV20-1 to TRBJ2-1; TRBD2 aligns across 9 bases. The CDR3 has 17 residues. In germline, CDR1 is DFQATT, CDR2 SNEGSKA (reference sequence). The CDR3: CSASKGLAGTYNVGHLF. CDR3 nucleotides: TGCAGTGCTAGTAAAGGGCTAGCGGGGACATACAATGTAGGGCACCTCTTC.

For the CDR3, the DNA is TGCAGCGTTGGGGCTAGGCTAGCGGGAGTAAGCAATGAGCAGTTCTTC. Its protein is CSVGARLAGVSNEQFF. The chain employs TRBV29-1 and TRBJ2-1, with 10 bases fitting TRBD2. This CDR3 contains 16 residues. Per the germline V gene, CDR1 is SQVTM and CDR2 is ANQGSEA. J gave up 6 bases and V 4 bases, and 12 bases lay outside the gene matches.

This clonotype came up a few times. A read error may produce the germline difference seen at one junction end. The chain is built from TRBV7-2 and TRBJ2-3; D possibly corresponds to TRBD2 (5 bases). Germline loops: CDR1 SGHTA, CDR2 FQGNSA. The CDR3 is made up of 12 amino acids. The CDR3: CASSGFKDTQYF. The CDR3 DNA follows: TGTGCTAGCAGCGGTTTTAAAGATACGCAGTATTTT.

The CDR3 protein is CASSPSTGGYIEQYF. In DNA form, the CDR3 reads TGTGCCAGCAGCCCGTCGACAGGGGGTTACATCGAGCAGTACTTC. The chain recombines TRBV7-2 with TRBJ2-7, with 9 nucleotides matching TRBD1. Germline CDR1 reads SGHTA; CDR2 reads FQGNSA. The length of the CDR3 is 15 residues. Trimming removed 5 bases from V and 6 bases from J; junction bases left unmatched: 11.

This clonotype appeared many times. The chain uses TRBV2 and TRBJ1-5; D unclear. Germline CDR1 and CDR2: SNHLY and FYNNEI. Deletions cut 6 bases from V and 11 bases from J, with 20 bases between. The CDR3 length is 14 residues. The DNA for the CDR3 is TGTGCCAGCAGCCCCAGTACCGTCCTCACCGCCCAGCATTTT. Residues: CASSPSTVLTAQHF. Looking up the rest from reference TRBV2 and TRBJ1-5 gives the full variable domain: EPEVTQTPSHQVTQMGQEVILRCVPISNHLYFYWYRQILGQKVEFLVSFYNNEISEKSEIFDDQFSVERPDGSNFTLKIRSTKLEDSAMYFCASSPSTVLTAQHFGDGTRLSIL.

The chain combines TRBV6-5 with TRBJ1-3, with TRBD1 matching over 7 bases. Trimming removed 1 base from V and 4 bases from J; junction bases left unmatched: 7. The CDR3 extends over 16 amino acids. CDR1 MNHEY and CDR2 SVGAGI come from the germline V gene. The CDR3 protein is CASSYWDRAAGNTIYF. CDR3 coding DNA: TGTGCCAGCAGTTACTGGGACAGAGCCGCCGGAAACACCATATATTTT.

This clonotype appeared many times. This chain joins TRBV20-1 and TRBJ1-4; D perhaps matches TRBD1 (5 bases). V gave up 5 bases and J gave up 7 bases, with 14 bases separating them. Germline V gene data show CDR1 as DFQATT and CDR2 as SNEGSKA (reference sequence). The CDR3 covers 13 residues. Here the CDR3 reads CSAGAPGSEKLFF. The CDR3 DNA sequence: TGCAGTGCTGGGGCCCCGGGAAGTGAAAAACTGTTTTTT.

V gene TRBV18 combines with J gene TRBJ2-3; no clear D gene. The germline CDR1 and CDR2 sequences are KGHSH and LQKENI. The V end was cut by 0 bases, the J end by 2 bases, with 6 bases between. CDR3 length equals 14 residues. Here the CDR3 DNA reads TGTGCCAGCTCACCACCGGTAGTCACAGATACGCAGTATTTT. Protein sequence: CASSPPVVTDTQYF.

As to this clonotype: A much larger clone differs by one base, so this may be a read error. V usage is TRBV6-2 or TRBV6-3 and J usage is TRBJ2-5; unclear D gene. The CDR3 has 16 amino acids. Looked up from germline, CDR1 is MNHEY and CDR2 is SVGEGT. V was clipped by 2 bases and J by 4 bases, with 17 bases between them. The CDR3 DNA is TGTGCCAGCAGTTACCGTCAGATCGAGCAAACAGAGACCCAGTACTTC. This translates into CASSYRQIEQTETQYF.

The chain joins TRBV20-1 to TRBJ2-1; 10 bases map to TRBD2. Germline values: CDR1 DFQATT, CDR2 SNEGSKA (reference sequence). V lost 5 bases and J lost 14; bases outside the gene matches: 15. The CDR3 spans 14 residues. CDR3 nucleotide sequence: TGCAGTGCTCGATCCGGACTAGCGGACGATCCCAAGTTCTTC. Its protein product is CSARSGLADDPKFF.

This clonotype was seen more than once but under ten times. V and J are TRBV19 and TRBJ2-7, with 8 bases matching TRBD2. Per the germline V gene, CDR1 is LNHDA and CDR2 is SQIVND (reference sequence). CDR3 size: 15 residues. With 4 bases clipped from V and 0 bases from J, the junction kept 5 bases outside the gene matches. The CDR3, as DNA: TGTGCCAGTAGTAGGGCGGGAGGAAACTCCTACGAGCAGTACTTC. Translation: CASSRAGGNSYEQYF.

The rearrangement joins TRBV20-1 to TRBJ1-2; D gene uncertain. The germline V gene has CDR1 DFQATT and CDR2 SNEGSKA (reference sequence). The CDR3 consists of 13 residues. Between the trimmed V and J ends, which lost 5 bases and 0 bases, there was a span of 10 bases. CDR3 amino acids: CSAQVGANYGYTF. The CDR3 bases are TGCAGTGCTCAAGTAGGAGCTAACTATGGCTACACCTTC.

This clonotype has more than one count but fewer than ten. This rearrangement joins TRBV7-2 to TRBJ1-2; TRBD1 matches 8 bases. The V segment lost 1 base and the J segment 8 bases; nucleotides outside the gene matches: 6. CDR3 length: 14 amino acids. The germline V gene encodes CDR1 SGHTA and CDR2 FQGNSA. The DNA for the CDR3 is TGTGCCAGCAGCTTAGAGCAGGGGGCAGGAGGCTACACCTTC. It codes for CASSLEQGAGGYTF.